This entry features one T cell receptor beta chain sequence. Its antigen is not known. In the PCR, 60 Vbeta and 13 Jbeta primers were used. TCRdb keeps only in-frame clones here, not all; method: immunoSEQ multiplex PCR. The repertoire consists of 180,000 or so clones, with roughly 80% occurring once and the leading ten covering 0.75% to 0.9%. The data are from a study of cytomegalovirus exposure and HLA in healthy donors. Donors consisted of healthy bone marrow donors. Overall study results and limits: With later analysis, a missense DCLRE1C variant became linked to TCR beta V- and J-gene trimming. Overall, some 160 TCR beta chains were annotated as cytomegalovirus-associated. Roughly even sequencing depth across donors was the assumption behind the presence/absence analyses.

The CDR3 loop spans 19 amino acids. Trimming took 2 bases from V and 0 from J; bases not matched to a gene: 9. Germline loops: CDR1 MNHEY, CDR2 SMNVEV (reference sequence). The specimen sequenced was PBMCs. This sequence was found in a young woman in good health and CMV-seronegative. The chain has TRBV27 and TRBJ2-6, with 8 bases that match TRBD2. In DNA, the CDR3 is TGTGCCAGCAGTTTAAGAACTAGCGGAACTAGCTCTGGGGCCAACGTCCTGACTTTC. Protein sequence: CASSLRTSGTSSGANVLTF.